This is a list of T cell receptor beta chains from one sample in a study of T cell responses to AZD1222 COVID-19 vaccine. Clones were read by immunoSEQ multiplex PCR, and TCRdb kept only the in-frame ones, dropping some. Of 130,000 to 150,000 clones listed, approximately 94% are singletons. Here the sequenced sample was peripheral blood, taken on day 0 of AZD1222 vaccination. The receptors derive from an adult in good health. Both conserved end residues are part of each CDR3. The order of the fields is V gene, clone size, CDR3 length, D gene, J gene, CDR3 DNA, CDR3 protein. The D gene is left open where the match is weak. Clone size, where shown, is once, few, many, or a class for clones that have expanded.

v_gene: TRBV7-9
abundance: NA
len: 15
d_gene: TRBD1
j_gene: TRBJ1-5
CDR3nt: TGTGCCAGCAGCGCACAGGGGGCGCGCAATCAGCCCCAGCATTTT
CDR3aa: CASSAQGARNQPQHF

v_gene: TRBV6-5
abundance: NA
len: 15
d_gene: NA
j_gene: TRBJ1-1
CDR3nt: TGTGCCAGCAGTTACTCTAGGGCATCGGACACTGAAGCTTTCTTT
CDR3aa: CASSYSRASDTEAFF

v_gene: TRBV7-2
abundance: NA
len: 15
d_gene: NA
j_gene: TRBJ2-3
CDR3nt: TGTGCCAGCAGCTTCCGGGACGGAAGCACAGATACGCAGTATTTT
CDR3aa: CASSFRDGSTDTQYF

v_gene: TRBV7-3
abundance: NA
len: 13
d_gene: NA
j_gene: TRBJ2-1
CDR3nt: TGTGCCAGCAGCTTCCCGGGCGACAATGAGCAGTTCTTC
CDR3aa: CASSFPGDNEQFF

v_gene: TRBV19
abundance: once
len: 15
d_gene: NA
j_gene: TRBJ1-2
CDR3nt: TGTGCCAGTAGTATCCCTCCAGGGCAAAGAGTTGGCTACACCTTC
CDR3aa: CASSIPPGQRVGYTF

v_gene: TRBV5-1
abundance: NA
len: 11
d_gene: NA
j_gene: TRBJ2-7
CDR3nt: TGCGCCAGCAGCGACCCGGGACAGCAGTACTTC
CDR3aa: CASSDPGQQYF

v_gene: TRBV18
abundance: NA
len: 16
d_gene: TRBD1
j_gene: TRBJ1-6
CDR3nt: TGTGCCAGCTCACCAGCAACAGGGGACTATAATTCACCCCTCCACTTT
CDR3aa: CASSPATGDYNSPLHF

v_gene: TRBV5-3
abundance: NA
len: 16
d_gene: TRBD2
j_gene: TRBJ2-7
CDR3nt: TGTGCCAGAAGCCCCCCTGAGCGGGGGAGTTTTTACGAGCAGTACTTC
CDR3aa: CARSPPERGSFYEQYF

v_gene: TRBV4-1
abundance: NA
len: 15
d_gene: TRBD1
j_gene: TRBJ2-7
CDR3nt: TGCGCCAGCAGCCAAGTCGGACAGGGCGTCCACGAGCAGTACTTC
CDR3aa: CASSQVGQGVHEQYF

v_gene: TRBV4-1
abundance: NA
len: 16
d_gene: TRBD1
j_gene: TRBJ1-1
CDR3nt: TGCGCCAGCAGCCAAGGACCCCAGGGGGGTGTCACTGAAGCTTTCTTT
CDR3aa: CASSQGPQGGVTEAFF

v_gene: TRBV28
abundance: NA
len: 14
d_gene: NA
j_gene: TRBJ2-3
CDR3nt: TGTGCCAGCAGTTCCCGGAGCTTCACAGATACGCAGTATTTT
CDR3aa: CASSSRSFTDTQYF

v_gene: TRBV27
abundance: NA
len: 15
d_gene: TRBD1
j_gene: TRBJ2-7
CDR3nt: TGTGCCAGCAGTCCCCTCGGACAGGGTTCCTACGAGCAGTACTTC
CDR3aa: CASSPLGQGSYEQYF

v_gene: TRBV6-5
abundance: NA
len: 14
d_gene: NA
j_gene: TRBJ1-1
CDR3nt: TGTGCCAGCAGCTCCATCCGCTTCAACACTGAAGCTTTCTTT
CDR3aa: CASSSIRFNTEAFF

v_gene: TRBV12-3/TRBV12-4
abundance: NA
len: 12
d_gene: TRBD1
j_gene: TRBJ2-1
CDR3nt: TGTGCCAGCAGTCTCAGGGGGCCCCAGCAGTTCTTC
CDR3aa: CASSLRGPQQFF

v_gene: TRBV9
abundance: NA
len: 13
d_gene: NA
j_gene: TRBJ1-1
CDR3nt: TGTGCCAGCAGCGTAGGATGGGGGGCTGAAGCTTTCTTT
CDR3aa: CASSVGWGAEAFF

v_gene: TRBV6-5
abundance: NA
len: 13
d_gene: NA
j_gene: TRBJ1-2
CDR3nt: TGTGCCAGCAGTTATCCGGGGGCTCGAGGCTACACCTTC
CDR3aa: CASSYPGARGYTF

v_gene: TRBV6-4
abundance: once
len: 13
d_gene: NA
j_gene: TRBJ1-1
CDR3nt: TGTGCCAGCAGTTGGGCCGTGAACACTGAAGCTTTCTTT
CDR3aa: CASSWAVNTEAFF

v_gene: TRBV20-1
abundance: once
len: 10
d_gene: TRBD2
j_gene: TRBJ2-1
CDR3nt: TGCAGTGCCGTCGGGGGGTCGCAGTTCTTC
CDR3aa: CSAVGGSQFF

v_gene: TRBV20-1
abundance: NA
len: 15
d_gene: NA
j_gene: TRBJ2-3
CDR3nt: TGCAGTGCTATTGAACCCAGCGCCGGTGGTGATACGCAGTATTTT
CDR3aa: CSAIEPSAGGDTQYF

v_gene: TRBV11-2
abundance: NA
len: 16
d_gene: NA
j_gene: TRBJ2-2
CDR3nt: TGTGCCAGCAGCCCCCTTTACGGCTCGGGCACCGGGGAGCTGTTTTTT
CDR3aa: CASSPLYGSGTGELFF

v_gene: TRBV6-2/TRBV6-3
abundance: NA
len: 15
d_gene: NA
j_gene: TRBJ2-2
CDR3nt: TGTGCCAGCAGTTACGGGCTAGCAAACACCGGGGAGCTGTTTTTT
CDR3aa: CASSYGLANTGELFF

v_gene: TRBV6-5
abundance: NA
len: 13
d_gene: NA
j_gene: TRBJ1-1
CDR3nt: TGTGCCAGCAGTTATCTAGGGAACACTGAAGCTTTCTTT
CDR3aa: CASSYLGNTEAFF

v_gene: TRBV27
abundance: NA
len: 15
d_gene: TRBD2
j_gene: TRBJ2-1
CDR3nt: TGTGCCAGCAGGCGGACTAGCGGTTCCTACAATGAGCAGTTCTTC
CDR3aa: CASRRTSGSYNEQFF

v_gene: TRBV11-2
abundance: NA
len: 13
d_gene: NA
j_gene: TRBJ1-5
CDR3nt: TGTGCCAGCAGCCCGGATAGCAATCAGCCCCAGCATTTT
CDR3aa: CASSPDSNQPQHF

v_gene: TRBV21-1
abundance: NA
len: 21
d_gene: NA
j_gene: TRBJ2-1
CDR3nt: TGTGCCAGCAGCAAATGGGTTATTACTAGCGGGGGGGCATGGGGCTACAATGAGCAGTTCTTC
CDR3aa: CASSKWVITSGGAWGYNEQFF

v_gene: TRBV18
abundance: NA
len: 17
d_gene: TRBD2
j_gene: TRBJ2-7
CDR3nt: TGTGCCAGCTCACCGGCGGGTAGCGGGAGGGCCCTCTACGAGCAGTACTTC
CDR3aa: CASSPAGSGRALYEQYF

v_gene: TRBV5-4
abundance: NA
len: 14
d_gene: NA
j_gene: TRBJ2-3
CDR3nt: TGTGCCAGCAGCTTTTACGGGTTTACAGATACGCAGTATTTT
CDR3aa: CASSFYGFTDTQYF

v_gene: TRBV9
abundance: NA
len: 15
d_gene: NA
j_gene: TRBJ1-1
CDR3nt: TGTGCCAGCAGCGTAGGAGGGGGGCAGAACACTGAAGCTTTCTTT
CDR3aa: CASSVGGGQNTEAFF

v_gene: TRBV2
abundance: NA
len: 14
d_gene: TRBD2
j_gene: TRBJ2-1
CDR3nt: TGTGCCAGCGTAAGGGCGGGGGGGTACAATGAGCAGTTCTTC
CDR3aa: CASVRAGGYNEQFF

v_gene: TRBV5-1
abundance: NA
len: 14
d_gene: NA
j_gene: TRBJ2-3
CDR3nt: TGCGCCAGCACTGGGAGCCCTAGCACAGATACGCAGTATTTT
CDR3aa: CASTGSPSTDTQYF

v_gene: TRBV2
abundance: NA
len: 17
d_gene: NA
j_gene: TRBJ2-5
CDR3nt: TGTGCCAGCAGCGATGGATTACTACAGGGTAATCAAGAGACCCAGTACTTC
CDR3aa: CASSDGLLQGNQETQYF

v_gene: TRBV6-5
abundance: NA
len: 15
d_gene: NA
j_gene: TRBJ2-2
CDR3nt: TGTGCCAGCAGTTACGGGCCCCCTGGGGGAGGGGAGCTGTTTTTT
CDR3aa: CASSYGPPGGGELFF

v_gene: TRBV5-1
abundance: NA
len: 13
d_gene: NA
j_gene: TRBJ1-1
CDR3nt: TGCGCCAGCAGCTTGGGGGTGGGCACTGAAGCTTTCTTT
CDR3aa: CASSLGVGTEAFF

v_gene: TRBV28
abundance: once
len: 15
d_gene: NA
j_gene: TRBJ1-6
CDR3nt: TGTGCCAGCAGTTTAGCGGTCTCCTATAATTCACCCCTCCACTTT
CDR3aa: CASSLAVSYNSPLHF

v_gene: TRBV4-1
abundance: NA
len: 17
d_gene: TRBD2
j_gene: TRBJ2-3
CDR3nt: TGCGCCAGCAGCCAAGGACTAGCGGGGGCCATCACAGATACGCAGTATTTT
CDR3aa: CASSQGLAGAITDTQYF

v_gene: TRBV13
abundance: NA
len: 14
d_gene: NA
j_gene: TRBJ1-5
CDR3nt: TGTGCCAGCAGCCCCCAAGGGGATAATCAGCCCCAGCATTTT
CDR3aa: CASSPQGDNQPQHF

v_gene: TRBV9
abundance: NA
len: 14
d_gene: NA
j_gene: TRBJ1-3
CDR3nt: TGTGCCAGCAGCCCTTTGAGCTCTGGAAACACCATATATTTT
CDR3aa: CASSPLSSGNTIYF

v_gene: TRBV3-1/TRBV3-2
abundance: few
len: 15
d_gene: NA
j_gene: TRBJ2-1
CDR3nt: TGTGCCAGCAGCCAAGCCTTCCGCACAGGCAATGAGCAGTTCTTC
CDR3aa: CASSQAFRTGNEQFF

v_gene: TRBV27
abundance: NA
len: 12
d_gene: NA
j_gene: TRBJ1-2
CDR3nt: TGTGCCAGCAGTTCGGGCAGGTATGGCTACACCTTC
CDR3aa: CASSSGRYGYTF

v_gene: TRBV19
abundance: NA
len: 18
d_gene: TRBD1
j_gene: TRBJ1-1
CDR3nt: TGTGCCAGTAGTGCGCAACTCGGACAGGGGGCGAGGGACACTGAAGCTTTCTTT
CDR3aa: CASSAQLGQGARDTEAFF

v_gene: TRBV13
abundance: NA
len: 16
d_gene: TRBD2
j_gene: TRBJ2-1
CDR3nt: TGTGCCAGCAGCTTACAGTCTAGCGGGGACTACAATGAGCAGTTCTTC
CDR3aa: CASSLQSSGDYNEQFF

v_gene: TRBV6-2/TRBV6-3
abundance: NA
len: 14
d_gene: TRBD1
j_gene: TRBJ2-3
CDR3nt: TGTGCCAGCAGCAGGACAGGGGGCATAGATACGCAGTATTTT
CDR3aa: CASSRTGGIDTQYF

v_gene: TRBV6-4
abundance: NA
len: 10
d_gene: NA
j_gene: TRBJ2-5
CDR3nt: TGTGCCAGCCTTCAAGAGACCCAGTACTTC
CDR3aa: CASLQETQYF

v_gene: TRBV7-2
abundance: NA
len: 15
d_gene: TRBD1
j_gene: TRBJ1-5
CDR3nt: TGTGCCAGCAGCTTAGGGACAGGGGGCAGTCAGCCCCAGCATTTT
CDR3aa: CASSLGTGGSQPQHF

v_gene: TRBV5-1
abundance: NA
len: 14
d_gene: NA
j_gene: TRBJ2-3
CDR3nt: TGCGCCAGCAGCTTGCTGAACCTCGTGGATACGCAGTATTTT
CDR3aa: CASSLLNLVDTQYF

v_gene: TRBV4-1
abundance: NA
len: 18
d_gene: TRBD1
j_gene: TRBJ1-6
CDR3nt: TGCGCCAGCAGCCAAGGGTTAGGGGGCCTTTTATTGAATTCACCCCTCCACTTT
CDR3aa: CASSQGLGGLLLNSPLHF

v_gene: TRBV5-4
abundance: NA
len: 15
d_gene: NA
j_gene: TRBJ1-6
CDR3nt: TGTGCCAGCAGCTTAATAGGCACCAATAATTCACCCCTCCACTTT
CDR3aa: CASSLIGTNNSPLHF

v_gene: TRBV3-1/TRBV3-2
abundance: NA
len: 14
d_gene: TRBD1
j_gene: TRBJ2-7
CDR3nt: TGTGCCAGCAGCCAAAGGGACAGGGTGAGGGAGCAGTACTTC
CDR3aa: CASSQRDRVREQYF

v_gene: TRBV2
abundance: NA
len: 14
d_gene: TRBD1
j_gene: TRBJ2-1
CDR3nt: TGTGCCAGCAGTGGGACAGGGGTTTTTCATGAGCAGTTCTTC
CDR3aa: CASSGTGVFHEQFF

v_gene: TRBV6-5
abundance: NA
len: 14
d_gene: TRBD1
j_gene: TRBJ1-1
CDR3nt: TGTGCCAGCAGCTCCAGGGGGCGAAGCACTGAAGCTTTCTTT
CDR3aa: CASSSRGRSTEAFF

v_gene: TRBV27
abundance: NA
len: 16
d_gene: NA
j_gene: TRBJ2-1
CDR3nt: TGTGCCAGCAGTTTTCCGGGACCGGGAGCCCACAATGAGCAGTTCTTC
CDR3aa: CASSFPGPGAHNEQFF